This T cell receptor beta chain was profiled in a study of blood T cells in healthy people across ages. This CDR3 has 12 amino acids. Germline CDR1 MNHEY, CDR2 SMNVEV (reference sequence). Overall study findings and caveats: CMV infection status of these donors was not known.

This clonotype was detected only a few times. The antigen is undetermined. The use of a sample-barcoded 5' primer and a J-beta primer mix characterized a second PCR of roughly 7 to 11 cycles. TCRdb recomputed calls from the 5' RACE reads with MiXCR, one row per CDR3 protein. The table lists roughly 730,000 distinct CDR3 sequences, around three fifths of them singletons. The chain is built from TRBV27 and TRBJ2-7; D is uncertain. The tail of the sequence fits TRBJ2-5 better, so the J call may be wrong. The sequenced material came from blood. This receptor was taken from a man aged 40-50 years in good health. The CDR3 sequence: CASRTQEETQYF. CDR3 nucleotides: TGTGCCAGCAGGACACAAGAAGAGACCCAGTACTTC.